This T cell receptor (beta chain) was documented in a study of OX40 agonist ivuxolimab in advanced cancers. Study-wide background: A partial response was reached by three patients: one with hepatocellular carcinoma and two with cutaneous melanoma.

The germline CDR1 and CDR2 sequences are GTSNPN and SVGIG (reference sequence). The CDR3 covers 13 residues. V shed 4 bases, J shed 1 base, and the junction held 2 bases outside the gene matches. Method: immunoSEQ multiplex PCR; TCRdb's copy keeps in-frame clones and lacks some. The repertoire holds tens of thousands of clones, with under 95% as singletons. V is TRBV30 and J is TRBJ2-7, with 9 bases aligning to TRBD1. The receptor comes from an adult with an advanced solid tumor such as melanoma, head and neck, liver or kidney cancer. Specimen: CD4+ or CD8+ T cells sorted from blood, collected in a trial of the OX40 agonist ivuxolimab. CDR3 in DNA: TGTGCCTGGACACAGGGGGCATCCTACGAGCAGTACTTC. Translation: CAWTQGASYEQYF.